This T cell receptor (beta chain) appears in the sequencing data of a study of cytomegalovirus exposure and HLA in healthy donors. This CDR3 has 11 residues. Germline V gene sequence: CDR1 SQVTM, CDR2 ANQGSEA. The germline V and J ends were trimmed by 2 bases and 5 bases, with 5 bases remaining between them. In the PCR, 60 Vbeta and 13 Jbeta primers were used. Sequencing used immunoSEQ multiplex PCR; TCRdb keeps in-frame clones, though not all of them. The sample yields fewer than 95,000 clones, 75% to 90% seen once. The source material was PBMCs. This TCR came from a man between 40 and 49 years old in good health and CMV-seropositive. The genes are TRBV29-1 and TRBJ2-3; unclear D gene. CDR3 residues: CSVEIIDTQYF. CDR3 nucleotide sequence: TGCAGCGTTGAAATAATAGATACGCAGTATTTT.